These 18 T cell receptor beta chains were all obtained from the same sample, sequenced in a study of shared clonotypes between healthy human individuals. Repertoires were generated with immunoSEQ multiplex PCR, while TCRdb's copy carries only in-frame clones and drops some. Here the sample spans 600,000 to 800,000 clones, roughly 72% being singletons. Sample: memory CD4+ T cells sorted from blood. The subset is: CD45RA-negative fraction. Receptors originate from a woman in her 30s in good health.

As DNA, the CDR3 is TGTGCCAGCAGCCCTAGCGGGAGGGTCGTCACCGGGGAGCTGTTTTTT. Its protein is CASSPSGRVVTGELFF. The chain joins TRBV7-2 to TRBJ2-2, with 12 nucleotides matching TRBD2. The CDR3 is 16 amino acids. Germline CDR1 SGHTA, CDR2 FQGNSA. Trimming at V came to 5 bases and at J to 4 bases, leaving 5 bases not matched to a gene.

For the CDR3, the DNA is TGTGCCAGCACCTGGGGCCCAACCTACGAGCAGTACTTC. It specifies CASTWGPTYEQYF. This chain uses TRBV7-9 with TRBJ2-7; D is possibly TRBD1 (5 bases). The germline V gene has CDR1 SEHNR and CDR2 FQNEAQ (reference sequence). The germline V and J ends were trimmed by 7 bases and 2 bases, with 12 bases remaining between them. The CDR3 totals 13 residues.

V is TRBV28 and J is TRBJ2-7; tentative D call: TRBD1 (6 bases). CDR3 length: 15 residues. CDR1 is MDHEN and CDR2 is SYDVKM in the germline V gene. V lost 8 bases, J lost 3 bases, and 20 bases lay in between. The CDR3 loop reads CASFTVRGGGYEQYF. The CDR3 DNA is TGTGCCAGCTTCACCGTCAGGGGCGGTGGCTACGAGCAGTACTTC. The variable domain in full, with the rest retrieved from reference TRBV28 and TRBJ2-7, is DVKVTQSSRYLVKRTGEKVFLECVQDMDHENMFWYRQDPGLGLRLIYFSYDVKMKEKGDIPEGYSVSREKKERFSLILESASTNQTSMYLCASFTVRGGGYEQYFGPGTRLTVT.

The chain combines TRBV30 with TRBJ2-5; D is perhaps TRBD2 (6 bases). CDR3 length: 11 residues. Trimming shortened V by 6 bases and J by 4 bases, and 9 bases separated the two germline ends. Per the germline V gene, CDR1 is GTSNPN and CDR2 is SVGIG (reference sequence). The CDR3 region has the DNA TGTGCCTGCGGAGGGAGAGAGACCCAGTACTTC. Translating it yields CACGGRETQYF.

The chain links TRBV10-2 to TRBJ1-1, with D tentatively TRBD1 (5 bases). The germline V gene has CDR1 WSHSY and CDR2 SAAADI. The CDR3 extends over 13 amino acids. V lost 3 bases and J 4 bases, leaving 9 bases between the germline ends. CDR3 bases: TGCGCCAGCAGTGAAATCGGGGCCACTGAAGCTTTCTTT. As protein: CASSEIGATEAFF.

The chain uses TRBV6-1 and TRBJ1-1, with 7 nucleotides matching TRBD1. The CDR3 contains 15 residues. The J segment lost 4 bases and the V segment lost 1 base, leaving 6 bases of the junction unmatched. The germline CDR1 and CDR2 sequences are MNHNS and SASEGT. This CDR3 reads CASSEVWDRGTEAFF. The CDR3 DNA sequence: TGTGCCAGCAGTGAAGTCTGGGACAGAGGCACTGAAGCTTTCTTT.

The chain employs TRBV29-1 and TRBJ2-1; 8 bases line up with TRBD2. CDR1 and CDR2 from the germline V gene are SQVTM and ANQGSEA. Germline trimming cut 5 bases from V and 8 bases from J; bases unmatched to any gene: 5. This CDR3 is built from 12 residues. CDR3 residues: CSVSGSTDEQFF. The DNA for the CDR3 is TGCAGCGTTAGCGGGAGTACCGATGAGCAGTTCTTC.

On this clone itself: Other DNA sequences in the sample encode the same CDR3. The gene calls are TRBV2 and TRBJ1-5; D is possibly TRBD1 (6 bases). CDR1 is SNHLY, CDR2 FYNNEI, per germline. Trimming took 0 bases from V and 0 from J, leaving 9 bases between them. There are 16 residues in the CDR3. The CDR3 nucleotides read TGTGCCAGCAGTGAAGCAAGAGGGGGTAGCAATCAGCCCCAGCATTTT. Its translation is CASSEARGGSNQPQHF.

On this clone: This sample includes further DNA sequences coding for the same CDR3. V and J are TRBV18 and TRBJ2-7, with a possible D match to TRBD2 (6 bases). Germline lookup yields CDR1 KGHSH and CDR2 LQKENI. The CDR3 length is 14 residues. Trimming took 2 bases from V and 4 from J, leaving 12 bases between them. The CDR3 sequence: CASSPGTGHYEQYF. Written as DNA, the CDR3 is TGTGCCAGCTCACCAGGGACTGGTCATTACGAGCAGTACTTC.

The chain couples TRBV15 to TRBJ2-5; D gene uncertain. This CDR3 has 14 amino acids. V lost 3 bases, J lost 4 bases, and 12 bases lay in between. Germline values: CDR1 LNHNV, CDR2 YYDKDF (reference sequence). Here the CDR3 DNA reads TGTGCCACCAGCAGGAACGCTGGTGGAGAGACCCAGTACTTC. It specifies CATSRNAGGETQYF.

The rearrangement joins TRBV27 to TRBJ2-7; TRBD1 might be the D (6 bases). CDR3 length: 11 residues. V dropped 5 bases and J dropped 9 bases, with 11 bases sitting between them. Germline assignment: CDR1 MNHEY and CDR2 SMNVEV (reference sequence). As DNA, the CDR3 is TGTGCCAGCAGTAAGACAGGTACGCAGTACTTC. Protein sequence: CASSKTGTQYF.

The chain carries TRBV7-2 and TRBJ2-7, with 11 bases fitting TRBD1. Looked up from germline, CDR1 is SGHTA and CDR2 is FQGNSA. J gave up 0 bases and V 4 bases, and 2 bases lay outside the gene matches. The CDR3 length is 15 residues. CDR3 amino acids: CASSSGTGGSYEQYF. CDR3 in DNA: TGTGCCAGCAGCTCCGGGACAGGGGGCTCCTACGAGCAGTACTTC.

This sequence joins TRBV5-1 and TRBJ2-1, with 9 bases that match TRBD2. The CDR3 runs 16 residues. V lost 0 bases and J lost 7; bases outside the gene matches: 8. Germline V gives CDR1 SGHRS, CDR2 YFSETQ. The CDR3 protein is CASSLAVAGEVNEQFF. CDR3 in DNA: TGCGCCAGCAGCTTGGCGGTAGCGGGAGAGGTAAATGAGCAGTTCTTC.

The chain joins TRBV4-1 to TRBJ2-7; 7 bases line up with TRBD2. The trim removed 0 bases at V and 2 bases at J, leaving 7 bases unmatched. Germline-derived CDR1 and CDR2 are MGHRA and YSYEKL. The CDR3 covers 16 residues. The CDR3 DNA reads as TGCGCCAGCAGCCAAGATCGGGCTAGCGGCACCTACGAGCAGTACTTC. It is translated as CASSQDRASGTYEQYF.

The V and J genes are TRBV19 and TRBJ2-2, with a tentative D call TRBD1 (6 bases). The germline CDR1 and CDR2 sequences are LNHDA and SQIVND (reference sequence). Trimming shortened V by 4 bases and J by 6 bases, and 15 bases separated the two germline ends. The CDR3 is 15 amino acids. Here the CDR3 DNA reads TGTGCCAGTAGTAAGCAAGGGGGTTCGGCCGGGGAGCTGTTTTTT. Its protein is CASSKQGGSAGELFF.

With regard to this clone: The same CDR3 can be traced to other DNA sequences in this sample. The chain has TRBV2 and TRBJ2-6; D is uncertain. This CDR3 contains 13 residues. Germline CDR1 SNHLY, CDR2 FYNNEI. Trimming shortened V by 5 bases and J by 1 base, and 3 bases separated the two germline ends. CDR3 loop: CASSRSGANVLTF. The CDR3 bases are TGTGCCAGCAGTCGTTCTGGGGCCAACGTCCTGACTTTC.

This clone has just a few counts. This chain joins TRBV19 and TRBJ1-2; perhaps TRBD1 as D (6 bases). Germline-derived CDR1 and CDR2 are LNHDA and SQIVND (reference sequence). Trimming pared 7 bases from V and 2 bases from J, leaving 17 bases between. This CDR3 has 15 residues. The CDR3 DNA sequence: TGTGCCAGTACCGGGGGCCCCGGCCCCAACTATGGCTACACCTTC. Its translation is CASTGGPGPNYGYTF.

This clone was picked up a small number of times. The gene calls are TRBV5-1 and TRBJ2-1, with 10 nucleotides matching TRBD2. The CDR3 has 16 amino acids. Germline CDR1 reads SGHRS; CDR2 reads YFSETQ. Trimming at V came to 4 bases and at J to 7 bases, leaving 11 bases not matched to a gene. CDR3 sequence reads: CASSTAASGSFNEQFF. The CDR3 DNA sequence: TGCGCCAGCAGCACCGCGGCTAGCGGGAGTTTTAATGAGCAGTTCTTC.